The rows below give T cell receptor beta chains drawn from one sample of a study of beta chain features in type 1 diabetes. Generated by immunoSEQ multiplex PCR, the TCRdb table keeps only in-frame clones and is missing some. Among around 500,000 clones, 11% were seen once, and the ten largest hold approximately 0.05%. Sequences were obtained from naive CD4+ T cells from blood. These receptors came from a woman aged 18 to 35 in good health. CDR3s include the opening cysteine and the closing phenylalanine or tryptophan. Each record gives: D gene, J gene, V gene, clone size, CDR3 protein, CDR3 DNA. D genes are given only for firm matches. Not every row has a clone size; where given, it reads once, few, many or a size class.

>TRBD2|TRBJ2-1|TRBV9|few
CASSVSGSRDNEQFF
TGTGCCAGCAGCGTTAGCGGGAGTCGAGACAATGAGCAGTTCTTC
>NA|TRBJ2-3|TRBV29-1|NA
CSVEGLYTDTQYF
TGCAGCGTTGAGGGACTTTACACAGATACGCAGTATTTT
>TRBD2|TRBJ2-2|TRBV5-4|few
CASRSGSGRAHPGELFF
TGTGCCAGCAGGTCCGGGAGCGGGAGGGCCCATCCCGGGGAGCTGTTTTTT
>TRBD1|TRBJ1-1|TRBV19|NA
CASSIWQGANTEAFF
TGTGCCAGTAGTATCTGGCAGGGGGCAAACACTGAAGCTTTCTTT
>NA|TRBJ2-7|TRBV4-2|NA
CASSPREGIYEQYF
TGTGCCAGCAGCCCCCGAGAGGGGATCTACGAGCAGTACTTC
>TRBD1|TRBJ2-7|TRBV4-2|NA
CASSLRDSYEQYF
TGTGCCAGCAGCCTCCGGGACAGCTACGAGCAGTACTTC
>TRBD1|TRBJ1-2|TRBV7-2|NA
CASSRDRVFGYTF
TGTGCCAGCAGCAGAGACAGGGTATTTGGCTACACCTTC
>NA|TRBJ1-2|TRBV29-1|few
CSVEGGYTF
TGCAGCGTTGAAGGCGGCTACACCTTC
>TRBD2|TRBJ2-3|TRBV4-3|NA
CASSQATSGRLDTQYF
TGCGCCAGCAGCCAAGCTACTAGCGGGAGGTTAGATACGCAGTATTTT
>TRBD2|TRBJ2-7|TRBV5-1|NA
CASSLGTSGTSYEQYF
TGCGCCAGCAGCTTGGGGACTAGCGGGACCTCCTACGAGCAGTACTTC
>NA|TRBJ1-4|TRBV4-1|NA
CASRTRPAKVEGNEKLFF
TGCGCCAGCCGAACACGGCCGGCCAAGGTCGAGGGGAATGAAAAACTGTTTTTT
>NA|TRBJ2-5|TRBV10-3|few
CAISESTRETQYF
TGTGCCATCAGTGAGTCGACCAGAGAGACCCAGTACTTC
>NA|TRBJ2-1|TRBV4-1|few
CASSQDAGSQQFF
TGCGCCAGCAGCCAAGATGCCGGTTCGCAGCAGTTCTTC
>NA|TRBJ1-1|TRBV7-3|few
CASSFRQNTEAFF
TGTGCCAGCAGCTTCAGACAGAACACTGAAGCTTTCTTT
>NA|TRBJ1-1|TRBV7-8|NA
CASSLAQLTEAFF
TGTGCCAGCAGCTTAGCGCAGCTCACTGAAGCTTTCTTT
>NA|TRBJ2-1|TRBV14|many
CASSSTRGLYNEQFF
TGTGCCAGCAGCTCAACTAGGGGCCTGTACAATGAGCAGTTCTTC
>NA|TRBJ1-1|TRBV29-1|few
CSVSRSTEAFF
TGCAGCGTTTCCAGATCCACTGAAGCTTTCTTT
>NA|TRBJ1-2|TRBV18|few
CASSPGRPNYGYTF
TGTGCCAGCTCCCCGGGACGGCCAAACTATGGCTACACCTTC
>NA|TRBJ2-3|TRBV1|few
CTSSRYRVPDTQYF
TGCACCAGCAGCAGATACAGGGTTCCAGATACGCAGTATTTT
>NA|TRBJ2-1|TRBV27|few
CAAGINEQFF
TGTGCCGCAGGGATCAATGAGCAGTTCTTC
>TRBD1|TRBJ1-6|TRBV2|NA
CASAAGGNSPLHF
TGTGCCAGCGCGGCAGGGGGAAATTCACCCCTCCACTTT
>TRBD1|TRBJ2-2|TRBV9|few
CASSPLRTGDTGELFF
TGTGCCAGCAGCCCTCTCCGGACAGGGGACACCGGGGAGCTGTTTTTT
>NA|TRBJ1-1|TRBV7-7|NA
CASSLTVNTEAFF
TGTGCCAGCAGCCTAACAGTGAACACTGAAGCTTTCTTT
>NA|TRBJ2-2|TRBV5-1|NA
CASSLVLGPTGELFF
TGCGCCAGCAGCTTGGTACTAGGCCCAACCGGGGAGCTGTTTTTT
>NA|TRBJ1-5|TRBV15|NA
CATSRTGYSNQPQHF
TGTGCCACCAGCAGAACAGGGTATAGCAATCAGCCCCAGCATTTT
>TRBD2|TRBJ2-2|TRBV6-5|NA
CAIKTAGGPAGELFF
TGTGCCATAAAGACGGCGGGGGGACCTGCCGGGGAGCTGTTTTTT